Included here is one T cell receptor beta chain sequence, with context. This sample stems from a study of blood T cell repertoires in COVID-19. Across the study: From T cells, B-cell-depleted T cells, or PBMCs came the material, which was cDNA or gDNA.

TCRdb's table, derived via immunoSEQ multiplex PCR, lists solely in-frame clones and lacks some. The table has some 59,000 clones, 90% seen once. CDR3 size: 20 residues. This sequence originates from a man over 45 with acute or convalescent COVID-19. Sequenced sample: peripheral blood. The gene calls are TRBV21-1 and TRBJ2-1; the D call in the table, TRBD2, was not verified against the DNA. TRBV21-1 is flagged as a pseudogene. The CDR3 loop reads CASSKEEGTSGPLQRVEQFF. Written as DNA, the CDR3 is TGTGCCAGCAGCAAAGAGGAAGGGACTAGCGGGCCCCTTCAACGGGTAGAGCAGTTCTTC.